This T cell receptor (beta chain) is drawn from a study of Tregs in tolerant kidney transplant recipients. The nonmyeloablative bone marrow transplants came from related graft donors, with transient mixed chimerism. This table comes from immunoSEQ multiplex PCR, and its TCRdb copy is limited to in-frame clones, with some not included. In total, the table holds around 15,000 clones. In regard to this clone: The read finishes 3 residues shy of the CDR3 end, and the germline J gene is used to complete it.

The germline V gene has CDR1 SGHRS and CDR2 YFSETQ. This CDR3 has 14 amino acids. The V gene end was trimmed by 4 bases and the J gene end by 6 bases; junction bases not matched to a gene: 7. Sequencing used CD4+ T cells from blood (PBMCs), obtained 12 months after the transplant. J is TRBJ2-7 and V is TRBV5-1, with 10 positions matching TRBD2. This clonotype was obtained from a human patient who received a combined kidney and bone marrow transplant. Some T cells may have come from the graft donor. The CDR3 bases that were read are TGCGCCAGCAGCACCACTAGCGGGGCTGTCGAG. Its translation: CASSTTSGAVE. The entire CDR3 protein reads CASSTTSGAVEQYF.